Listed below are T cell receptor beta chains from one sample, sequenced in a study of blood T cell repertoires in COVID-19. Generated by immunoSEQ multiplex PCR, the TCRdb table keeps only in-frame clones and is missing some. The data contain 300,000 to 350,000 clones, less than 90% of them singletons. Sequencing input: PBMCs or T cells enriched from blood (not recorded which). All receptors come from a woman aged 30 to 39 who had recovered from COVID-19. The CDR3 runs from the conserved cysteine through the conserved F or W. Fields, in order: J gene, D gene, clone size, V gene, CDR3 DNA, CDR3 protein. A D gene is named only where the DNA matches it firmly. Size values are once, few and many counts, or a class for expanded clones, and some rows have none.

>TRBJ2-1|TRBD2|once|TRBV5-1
TGCGCCAGCAGCTCCGGGACTAGCGGGGGGGCCGGCAATGAGCAGTTCTTC
CASSSGTSGGAGNEQFF
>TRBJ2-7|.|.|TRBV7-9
TGTGCCAGCAGCTTGGGGGCCCGCGAGCAGTACTTC
CASSLGAREQYF
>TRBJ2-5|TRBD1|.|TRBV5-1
TGCGCCAGCAGTCTCGGAGACAGGGGGAGCCAAGAGACCCAGTACTTC
CASSLGDRGSQETQYF
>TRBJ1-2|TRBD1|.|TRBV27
TGTGCCAGCAGTTTAGGTGGGACAGCCCTCCCTTTATTC
CASSLGGTALPLF
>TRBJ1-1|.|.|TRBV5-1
TGCGCCAGCAGCGGCCACCTGAACACTGAAGCTTTCTTT
CASSGHLNTEAFF
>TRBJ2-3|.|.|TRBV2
TGTGCCAGCAGTGAAAAGGCGGGGTATTTAGATACGCAGTATTTT
CASSEKAGYLDTQYF
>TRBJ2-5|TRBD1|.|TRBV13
TGTGCCAGCAGCTCAAGAGGGACAGGGGGTTCTTATAGCCAAGAGACCCAGTACTTC
CASSSRGTGGSYSQETQYF
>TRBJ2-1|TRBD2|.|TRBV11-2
TGTGCCAGCAGCCCCCGGGTAGCGGGGGGGCCTAATGAGCAGTTCTTC
CASSPRVAGGPNEQFF
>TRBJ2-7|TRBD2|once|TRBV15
TGTGCCACCAGCAGAGACCCGACTAGCGGGGGCTACGAGCAGTACTTC
CATSRDPTSGGYEQYF
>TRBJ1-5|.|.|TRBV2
TGTGCCAGCAGCCCCTATAGCAATCAGCCCCAGCATTTT
CASSPYSNQPQHF
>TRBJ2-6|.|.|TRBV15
TGTGCCACCAGCAGAGCGGCAGGGACTGGGGCCAACGTCCTGACTTTC
CATSRAAGTGANVLTF
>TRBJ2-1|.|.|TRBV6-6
TGTGCCAGCAGCTTTCCGCCCGGGAGAAATGAGCAGTTCTTC
CASSFPPGRNEQFF
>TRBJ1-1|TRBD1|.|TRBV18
TGTGCCAGCTCATCTACAGGGGGCCGGACTGAAGCTTTCTTT
CASSSTGGRTEAFF
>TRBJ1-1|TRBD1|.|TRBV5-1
TGCGCCAGCAGCTTGGCCGGGACAGGGATGAACACTGAAGCTTTCTTT
CASSLAGTGMNTEAFF
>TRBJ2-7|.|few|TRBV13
TGTGCCAGCAGCTCTACAGGGTACGAGCAGTACTTC
CASSSTGYEQYF
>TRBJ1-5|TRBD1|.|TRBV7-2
TGTGCCAGCAGCTTGGGACAGGGGGCGAATCAGCCCCAGCATTTT
CASSLGQGANQPQHF
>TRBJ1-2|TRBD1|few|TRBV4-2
TGTGCCAGCAGCCAAGGAATCTCAGGGGGAGATGGCTACACCTTC
CASSQGISGGDGYTF
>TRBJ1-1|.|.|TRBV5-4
TGTGCCAGCAGCTTGGGCGGGAACACTGAAGCTTTCTTT
CASSLGGNTEAFF
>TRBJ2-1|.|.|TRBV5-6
TGTGCCAGCAGCTTGCGGGTCCGTGTCTACAATGAGCAGTTCTTC
CASSLRVRVYNEQFF
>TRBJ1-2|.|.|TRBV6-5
TGTGCCAGCAGTTACGAGGTCCACTATGGCTACACCTTC
CASSYEVHYGYTF
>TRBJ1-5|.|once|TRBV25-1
TGTGCCAGCAGTGGAACTGGAGGTGAAGGGCCCCAGCATTTT
CASSGTGGEGPQHF
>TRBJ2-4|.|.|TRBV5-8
TGTGCCAGCAGCTTGAAGGGGGCCAAAAACATTCAGTACTTC
CASSLKGAKNIQYF
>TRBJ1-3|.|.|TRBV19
TGTGCCAGTAGTATAGGACAGATCTCTGGAAACACCATATATTTT
CASSIGQISGNTIYF
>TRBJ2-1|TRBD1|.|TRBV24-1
TGTGCCACCAGTGACCGCGGGACAGGGTTTCGTGATGAGCAGTTCTTC
CATSDRGTGFRDEQFF
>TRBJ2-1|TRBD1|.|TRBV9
TGTGCCAGCAGCCCATTGGACAGGGGCAATGAGCAGTTCTTC
CASSPLDRGNEQFF